The sequence of this T cell receptor (beta chain) was determined in a study of blood T cell repertoires in COVID-19. As processed by the authors: It was from reference gene primer amplification that nucleated cell counts were estimated. Assay: immunoSEQ multiplex PCR; the TCRdb copy retains only in-frame clones and omits some. The V and J calls and clone size were taken over from that table, and D and trimming were inferred from the DNA. Here the sample spans about 110,000 clones, roughly nine tenths being singletons. This TCR was sampled from a woman older than 75 with acute or convalescent COVID-19. The sample taken for sequencing was peripheral blood.

The CDR3 sequence is CASSLVLTRSNYGYTF. The CDR3 DNA sequence: TGTGCCAGCAGCTTAGTATTAACACGATCGAACTATGGCTACACCTTC. The chain joins TRBV7-9 to TRBJ1-2; D is undetermined. Germline CDR1 reads SEHNR; CDR2 reads FQNEAQ (reference sequence). V was trimmed by 1 base and J by 2 bases, leaving 14 bases between them. This CDR3 contains 16 residues. Variable domain in full (rest from reference TRBV7-9 and TRBJ1-2): DTGVSQNPRHKITKRGQNVTFRCDPISEHNRLYWYRQTLGQGPEFLTYFQNEAQLEKSRLLSDRFSAERPKGSFSTLEIQRTEQGDSAMYLCASSLVLTRSNYGYTFGSGTRLTVV.